The clone carrying this T cell receptor beta chain has only one observation. Antigen specificity is unknown. Treatment noted: oral pan-JAK inhibitor, 5-10 mg twice daily. Germline V gives CDR1 SGHRS, CDR2 YFSETQ. The CDR3 loop spans 16 amino acids. Trimming removed 4 bases at V and 3 bases at J, with 20 bases between. These data come from a study of CD8+ T cells in alopecia areata. Study-wide background: Tofacitinib administration to treated patients was oral, at 5 to 10 mg twice daily. Findings of the study overall: Scalp sample sequencing also detects resident alphabeta T cells of normal skin.

RNA extraction and reverse transcription yielded cDNA as sequencing template. Produced via immunoSEQ multiplex PCR; TCRdb's table is partial and in-frame only. The table includes approximately 150,000 clones, about 60% detected once. The chain couples TRBV5-1 to TRBJ2-7; the D call may be TRBD1 or TRBD2 (8 bases each). The sample was CD4+ T cells sorted from blood, taken at week 24, from a patient treated with tofacitinib. This TCR came from a human donor with alopecia areata. For the CDR3, the DNA is TGCGCCAGCAGCCGGGAGGGACAGGCTTACTACTACGAGCAGTACTTC. The encoded protein is CASSREGQAYYYEQYF.